Sequencing of this T cell receptor beta chain was carried out in a study of T cells in Graves' hyperthyroidism and ophthalmopathy. Findings and caveats of the study: Ophthalmopathy onset followed model prediction by a median roughly six months.

What was amplified from RNA transcripts were TCR beta CDR3 regions. In the first-round RT-PCR of the TCR CDR3, the HTBI primer set was used. From the multiplex PCR reads, TCRdb called clonotypes with MiXCR, one entry per CDR3 protein. The sample lists more than 500,000 distinct CDR3 sequences, around 16% occurring once. In germline, CDR1 is SGHRS, CDR2 YFSETQ. V gave up 0 bases and J gave up 1 base, with 7 bases separating them. The CDR3 spans 14 residues. This clonotype was picked up a small number of times. Its matching antigen is unknown. This TCR was recovered from a woman in her 30s with Graves' hyperthyroidism. Sequencing was performed on blood. The J gene is TRBJ1-2, the V gene TRBV5-1, with D unresolved. The CDR3 protein is CASSLGRDNYGYTF. The CDR3 coding sequence is TGCGCCAGCAGCTTGGGCCGGGATAACTATGGCTACACCTTC. The entire variable domain, with the rest obtained from reference TRBV5-1 and TRBJ1-2, is as follows: KAGVTQTPRYLIKTRGQQVTLSCSPISGHRSVSWYQQTPGQGLQFLFEYFSETQRNKGNFPGRFSGRQFSNSRSEMNVSTLELGDSALYLCASSLGRDNYGYTFGSGTRLTVV.